The clone carrying this T cell receptor (beta chain) was seen a few times. Its antigen remains unknown. This sample was taken from a study of cytomegalovirus exposure and HLA in healthy donors. Primers: 60 Vbeta forward and 13 Jbeta reverse. Method: immunoSEQ multiplex PCR; TCRdb's copy keeps in-frame clones and lacks some. This table holds roughly 140,000 clones, less than 9.5% found once. The CDR3 spans 13 residues. Trimming cost V 6 bases and J 3 bases; bases outside gene matches: 5. Germline V gene sequence: CDR1 MDHEN, CDR2 SYDVKM. Findings and limits, study-wide: Immune exposure data for these donors was limited to CMV serostatus. Most subjects' HLA-A and HLA-B alleles were reportedly predicted from TCR beta sequences.

Sequencing was done on a sample of PBMCs. This chain links TRBV28 with TRBJ2-7; 7 nucleotides match TRBD1. The receptor was isolated from a male donor in good health and CMV-seronegative. In nucleotides, the CDR3 is TGTGCCAGCAGCCAGACAGGGCTCTACGAGCAGTACTTC. Translating it yields CASSQTGLYEQYF.